A selection of T cell receptor beta chains follows, all from one sample in a study of cytomegalovirus exposure and HLA in healthy donors. Here immunoSEQ multiplex PCR was the method, and the copy in TCRdb shows in-frame clones only, minus some. The sample lists 200,000 to 250,000 clones, over 65% occurring once. Sequenced: PBMCs. The source of these receptors is a man younger than 35 in good health and CMV-seronegative. The CDR3 runs from the conserved cysteine through the conserved F or W. A D gene is named only where the DNA matches it firmly. Only part of the rows carry a size: once, few, many, or a class if the clone is expanded.

CDR3 length: 16
J gene: TRBJ1-5
V gene: TRBV4-1
D gene: .
clone size: few
CDR3 protein: CASSQVMRTPVQPQHF
CDR3 DNA: TGCGCCAGCAGCCAAGTTATGCGGACTCCCGTTCAGCCCCAGCATTTT

CDR3 length: 17
J gene: TRBJ1-5
V gene: TRBV5-6
D gene: TRBD1
clone size: .
CDR3 protein: CASSSVQGASSNQPQHF
CDR3 DNA: TGTGCCAGCAGCTCCGTCCAGGGGGCCTCGAGCAATCAGCCCCAGCATTTT

CDR3 length: 15
J gene: TRBJ1-3
V gene: TRBV4-1
D gene: .
clone size: .
CDR3 protein: CASSPGSVRGNTIYF
CDR3 DNA: TGCGCCAGCAGCCCGGGGTCCGTGAGGGGAAACACCATATATTTT

CDR3 length: 17
J gene: TRBJ1-1
V gene: TRBV15
D gene: .
clone size: .
CDR3 protein: CATSRNRHRTVDTEAFF
CDR3 DNA: TGTGCCACCAGCAGAAACCGACATCGCACGGTTGACACTGAAGCTTTCTTT

CDR3 length: 12
J gene: TRBJ2-1
V gene: TRBV29-1
D gene: .
clone size: few
CDR3 protein: CSVGTLQGEQFF
CDR3 DNA: TGCAGCGTTGGGACGTTACAGGGTGAGCAGTTCTTC

CDR3 length: 13
J gene: TRBJ1-2
V gene: TRBV28
D gene: .
clone size: .
CDR3 protein: CASSSTGMSGYTF
CDR3 DNA: TGTGCCAGCAGTTCAACAGGGATGAGTGGCTACACCTTC

CDR3 length: 19
J gene: TRBJ2-6
V gene: TRBV13
D gene: TRBD1
clone size: few
CDR3 protein: CASSLGAGTGGYGANVLTF
CDR3 DNA: TGTGCCAGCAGCTTAGGCGCGGGGACAGGGGGCTATGGGGCCAACGTCCTGACTTTC

CDR3 length: 15
J gene: TRBJ2-1
V gene: TRBV5-1
D gene: .
clone size: .
CDR3 protein: CASSSWPGDYNEQFF
CDR3 DNA: TGCGCCAGCAGCTCGTGGCCAGGGGACTACAATGAGCAGTTCTTC

CDR3 length: 13
J gene: TRBJ2-1
V gene: TRBV5-1
D gene: .
clone size: few
CDR3 protein: CASSLGQYNEQFF
CDR3 DNA: TGCGCCAGCAGCTTGGGACAGTACAATGAGCAGTTCTTC

CDR3 length: 14
J gene: TRBJ2-5
V gene: TRBV5-1
D gene: TRBD2
clone size: few
CDR3 protein: CASGWTGGEETQYF
CDR3 DNA: TGCGCCAGCGGGTGGACGGGAGGTGAAGAGACCCAGTACTTC